These 30 T cell receptor beta chains came from one sample sequenced in a study of control samples from healthy donors and cancer patients. Here immunoSEQ multiplex PCR was the method, and the copy in TCRdb shows in-frame clones only, minus some. The sample lists over 100,000 clones; roughly 92% were seen once. Sequenced: blood. These receptors were collected from a man aged 18 to 29 in good health.

A word on this clone: The identical CDR3 is also encoded by other nucleotide sequences in the sample. J is TRBJ1-6 and V is TRBV2; D possibly corresponds to TRBD1 (5 bases). Looked up from germline, CDR1 is SNHLY and CDR2 is FYNNEI. The CDR3 covers 13 residues. V was clipped by 6 bases and J by 5 bases, with 8 bases between them. This chain's CDR3 is CASSPTDNSPLHF. The CDR3 nucleotides read TGTGCCAGCAGCCCGACAGATAATTCACCCCTCCACTTT.

This clone has just one count. This chain joins TRBV21-1 and TRBJ2-7; the DNA was not used to check the table's D call, TRBD1. TRBV21-1 is annotated as a pseudogene. The CDR3 spans 16 residues. In nucleotides, the CDR3 is TGTGCCAGCACCCCGAGGGGACAGCAAGGAGCCTACGAGCAGTACTTC. Its protein product is CASTPRGQQGAYEQYF.

The rearrangement joins TRBV9 to TRBJ2-6, with 11 bases fitting TRBD2. The CDR3 consists of 17 residues. The germline V gene encodes CDR1 SGDLS and CDR2 YYNGEE. The ends lost 3 bases at V and 3 bases at J; junction bases unmatched: 5. CDR3 nucleotide sequence: TGTGCCAGCAGCGCCCGACTAGCGGGGAGTGGGGCCAACGTCCTGACTTTC. It specifies CASSARLAGSGANVLTF.

This rearrangement joins TRBV9 to TRBJ2-1; either TRBD1 or TRBD2 may supply D (7 bases each). CDR3 length equals 15 residues. The V end was cut by 0 bases, the J end by 4 bases, with 11 bases between. CDR1 and CDR2 from the germline V gene are SGDLS and YYNGEE. The CDR3 DNA sequence: TGTGCCAGCAGCGTAGCAGGGGGGGAATACAATGAGCAGTTCTTC. Amino acid sequence: CASSVAGGEYNEQFF.

V and J are TRBV28 and TRBJ1-2; D is uncertain. The CDR3 has 11 amino acids. The germline CDR1 and CDR2 sequences are MDHEN and SYDVKM. V gave up 11 bases and J gave up 9 bases, with 16 bases separating them. The CDR3 is CASQGLGSYTF. The CDR3 nucleotides read TGTGCCTCCCAAGGCCTGGGCAGCTACACCTTC.

The chain has TRBV7-2 and TRBJ2-1; possibly TRBD2 for D (5 bases). Germline V gene sequence: CDR1 SGHTA, CDR2 FQGNSA. V lost 5 bases and J 4 bases, leaving 15 bases between the germline ends. This CDR3 region has 15 residues. Here the CDR3 reads CASSPVSGTYNEQFF. CDR3 DNA sequence: TGTGCCAGCAGCCCCGTCAGCGGAACTTACAATGAGCAGTTCTTC.

V gene TRBV11-2 combines with J gene TRBJ1-4, with TRBD1 identical over 8 bases. Germline values: CDR1 SGHAT, CDR2 FQNNGV. The CDR3 has 14 residues. Trimming removed 2 bases from V and 8 bases from J; junction bases left unmatched: 4. The CDR3 reads CASSLQGAKEKLFF. The CDR3 bases are TGTGCCAGCAGCTTACAGGGGGCAAAGGAAAAACTGTTTTTT.

The V call is TRBV5-1, the J call TRBJ1-1; TRBD1 is a possible D gene (5 bases). The CDR3 is made up of 15 amino acids. Looked up from germline, CDR1 is SGHRS and CDR2 is YFSETQ. V was pared by 0 bases and J by 0 bases, with 9 bases between. The CDR3, as DNA: TGCGCCAGCAGCTTGGTGGGGGGTCTGAACACTGAAGCTTTCTTT. Amino acid sequence: CASSLVGGLNTEAFF.

This chain links TRBV2 with TRBJ1-1, with 10 bases aligning to TRBD1. In germline, CDR1 is SNHLY, CDR2 FYNNEI. The CDR3 spans 16 residues. The V segment lost 6 bases and the J segment 1 base; nucleotides outside the gene matches: 8. CDR3: CASRGTGTGANTEAFF. CDR3 coding DNA: TGTGCCAGCAGGGGGACCGGGACAGGGGCGAACACTGAAGCTTTCTTT.

V and J are TRBV11-2 and TRBJ1-2, with 9 bases identical to TRBD1. The CDR3 spans 11 residues. The germline CDR1 and CDR2 sequences are SGHAT and FQNNGV. V lost 8 bases, J lost 5 bases, and 0 bases stayed unmatched. In DNA form, the CDR3 reads TGTGCCAGCGGACAGGGGTATGGCTACACCTTC. This sequence encodes CASGQGYGYTF.

This chain links TRBV19 with TRBJ1-5; TRBD1 matches at 8 bases. Germline V lookup: CDR1 LNHDA, CDR2 SQIVND (reference sequence). The CDR3 sequence is 15 residues long. V trimming: 3 bases; J trimming: 4 bases; junction bases outside the gene matches: 5. The CDR3 DNA follows: TGTGCCAGTAGTATGGACAGGGTTCTTAATCAGCCCCAGCATTTT. It encodes CASSMDRVLNQPQHF.

The rearrangement uses TRBV30 and TRBJ2-7; D gene ambiguous. The V gene's germline CDR1 is GTSNPN and CDR2 SVGIG (reference sequence). CDR3 length equals 11 residues. Trimming took off 2 bases at V and 4 bases at J, with 6 bases between the two ends. Here the CDR3 reads CAWSSRYEQYF. The CDR3 DNA reads TGTGCCTGGAGTTCTCGGTACGAGCAGTACTTC.

This chain connects TRBV6-5 to TRBJ2-7, with 7 bases matching TRBD1. The trim removed 3 bases at V and 4 bases at J, leaving 12 bases unmatched. Looked up from germline, CDR1 is MNHEY and CDR2 is SVGAGI. The CDR3 runs to 16 residues. The CDR3 nucleotides read TGTGCCAGCAGTTATAGGTTAGGGGACAGTAAGTACGAGCAGTACTTC. It yields the protein CASSYRLGDSKYEQYF.

The chain joins TRBV5-5 to TRBJ1-1, with 8 bases matching TRBD1. After removal of 3 bases from V and 8 bases from J, the junction contained 9 bases not matched to a gene. The CDR3 totals 14 residues. Germline lookup yields CDR1 SGHKS and CDR2 YYEKEE (reference sequence). The CDR3 here is CASSSGGGKGEAFF. CDR3 DNA: TGTGCCAGCAGCTCAGGGGGCGGAAAGGGGGAAGCTTTCTTT.

The chain uses TRBV27 and TRBJ2-5; 9 bases match TRBD1. The V gene end was trimmed by 4 bases and the J gene end by 1 base; junction bases not matched to a gene: 7. The CDR3 runs to 16 residues. Germline CDR1 MNHEY, CDR2 SMNVEV (reference sequence). CDR3 protein: CASSYTGTGFQETQYF. As DNA, the CDR3 is TGTGCCAGCAGTTACACCGGGACAGGGTTCCAAGAGACCCAGTACTTC.

J is TRBJ1-1 and V is TRBV11-1; D may be TRBD1 (5 bases). Germline V lookup: CDR1 SGHAT, CDR2 FQDESV (reference sequence). This CDR3 has 13 residues. Deletions cut 5 bases from V and 2 bases from J, with 9 bases between. CDR3 sequence (DNA): TGTGCCAGCAGCGTCCAGGGAAACACTGAAGCTTTCTTT. This translates into CASSVQGNTEAFF.

The rearrangement links TRBV7-9 to TRBJ1-1; D is perhaps TRBD1 (5 bases). CDR3 length equals 15 residues. Germline values: CDR1 SEHNR, CDR2 FQNEAQ (reference sequence). V dropped 4 bases and J dropped 5 bases, with 17 bases sitting between them. The DNA for the CDR3 is TGTGCCAGCAGCTCGGGAGACAGACTGAGAACTGAAGCTTTCTTT. It codes for CASSSGDRLRTEAFF.

The gene calls are TRBV5-1 and TRBJ2-3; 8 nucleotides line up with TRBD1. From germline, CDR1 is SGHRS and CDR2 YFSETQ. With V trimmed by 6 bases and J by 3 bases, 6 bases remained unmatched. The CDR3 has 14 amino acids. The CDR3 reads CASTLGQETDTQYF. The CDR3, as DNA: TGCGCCAGCACTTTGGGACAGGAGACAGATACGCAGTATTTT.

J is TRBJ1-1 and V is TRBV5-1, with 7 bases fitting TRBD1. Germline CDR1 SGHRS, CDR2 YFSETQ. The ends lost 0 bases at V and 4 bases at J; junction bases unmatched: 3. The CDR3 covers 14 residues. For the CDR3, the DNA is TGCGCCAGCAGCTTGGAGGGGGCGGCCACTGAAGCTTTCTTT. Translation gives CASSLEGAATEAFF.

The genes are TRBV24-1 and TRBJ1-1; D is perhaps TRBD1 (5 bases). This CDR3 spans 18 amino acids. V was shortened by 0 bases and J by 0 bases, with 16 bases between the two germline ends. Looked up from germline, CDR1 is KGHDR and CDR2 is SFDVKD. CDR3 residues: CATSDLFLRGIVNTEAFF. The DNA for the CDR3 is TGTGCCACCAGTGATTTGTTTCTCCGGGGGATCGTGAACACTGAAGCTTTCTTT.

The V gene is TRBV19, the J gene TRBJ1-5; no clear D gene. Germline V gives CDR1 LNHDA, CDR2 SQIVND (reference sequence). The CDR3 is 16 amino acids. Trimming cost V 0 bases and J 4 bases, with 13 bases left between them. The CDR3 loop reads CASSIDGVRGNQPQHF. In DNA form, the CDR3 reads TGTGCCAGTAGTATAGATGGGGTTAGAGGAAATCAGCCCCAGCATTTT. The whole variable domain, remainder taken from reference TRBV19 and TRBJ1-5, is DGGITQSPKYLFRKEGQNVTLSCEQNLNHDAMYWYRQDPGQGLRLIYYSQIVNDFQKGDIAEGYSVSREKKESFPLTVTSAQKNPTAFYLCASSIDGVRGNQPQHFGDGTRLSIL.

V is TRBV6-5 and J is TRBJ1-2, with D possibly matching TRBD1 (6 bases). The CDR3 contains 14 residues. CDR1 MNHEY and CDR2 SVGAGI come from the germline V gene. The V gene lost 0 bases and the J gene lost 3 bases, with 8 bases spanning the gap. CDR3 sequence reads: CASSYSRGYYGYTF. DNA of the CDR3: TGTGCCAGCAGTTACTCGAGGGGGTACTATGGCTACACCTTC.

The chain employs TRBV2 and TRBJ2-4, with TRBD1 as a possible D gene (6 bases). The CDR3 is 16 amino acids. V lost 4 bases and J 8 bases, leaving 21 bases between the germline ends. Germline V gene lookup returns CDR1 SNHLY and CDR2 FYNNEI. This chain's CDR3 is CASSATRSFQGYIQYF. The CDR3 DNA is TGTGCCAGCAGTGCTACCCGATCGTTTCAGGGGTACATTCAGTACTTC. Full variable domain (outside the CDR3, taken from reference TRBV2 and TRBJ2-4): EPEVTQTPSHQVTQMGQEVILRCVPISNHLYFYWYRQILGQKVEFLVSFYNNEISEKSEIFDDQFSVERPDGSNFTLKIRSTKLEDSAMYFCASSATRSFQGYIQYFGAGTRLSVL.

The V gene is TRBV5-1, the J gene TRBJ1-2; 7 bases are shared with TRBD1. Germline V lookup: CDR1 SGHRS, CDR2 YFSETQ. This CDR3 contains 15 residues. The V segment lost 2 bases and the J segment 1 base; nucleotides outside the gene matches: 5. Here the CDR3 reads CASSFAGGINYGYTF. DNA of the CDR3: TGCGCCAGCAGCTTCGCAGGGGGTATTAACTATGGCTACACCTTC. The full variable domain, rest sourced from reference TRBV5-1 and TRBJ1-2, is KAGVTQTPRYLIKTRGQQVTLSCSPISGHRSVSWYQQTPGQGLQFLFEYFSETQRNKGNFPGRFSGRQFSNSRSEMNVSTLELGDSALYLCASSFAGGINYGYTFGSGTRLTVV.

The chain employs TRBV5-4 and TRBJ1-3, with 7 bases fitting TRBD1. Germline CDR1 SGHNT, CDR2 YYREEE (reference sequence). Trimming at V came to 5 bases and at J to 0 bases, leaving 8 bases not matched to a gene. The CDR3 is made up of 16 amino acids. CDR3 protein: CASSDYRGPSGNTIYF. DNA of the CDR3: TGTGCCAGCAGTGACTACAGGGGCCCCTCTGGAAACACCATATATTTT.

The gene calls are TRBV7-9 and TRBJ2-1; 7 bases fit TRBD2. After removal of 9 bases from V and 5 bases from J, the junction contained 10 bases not matched to a gene. Germline lookup yields CDR1 SEHNR and CDR2 FQNEAQ (reference sequence). The CDR3 totals 14 residues. CDR3 DNA: TGTGCCAGTCATGGGCGGGGGAGACACAATGAGCAGTTCTTC. Protein product: CASHGRGRHNEQFF.

The V gene is TRBV2, the J gene TRBJ2-5, with D possibly being TRBD2 (5 bases). This CDR3 is 16 amino acids long. The V end was cut by 10 bases, the J end by 1 base, with 22 bases between. Germline V CDR1 and CDR2: SNHLY, FYNNEI. CDR3 DNA sequence: TGTGCCACCTCCGGGATTAGCGCGACATCCCAAGAGACCCAGTACTTC. The encoded protein is CATSGISATSQETQYF.

This chain links TRBV6-5 with TRBJ2-2; a weak D match, TRBD2 (6 bases). Trimming pared 8 bases from V and 6 bases from J, leaving 16 bases between. The germline V gene encodes CDR1 MNHEY and CDR2 SVGAGI. The CDR3 extends over 14 amino acids. CDR3 in amino acids: CASLRGVGPGELFF. The CDR3, as DNA: TGTGCCAGCCTGCGGGGAGTAGGGCCCGGGGAGCTGTTTTTT.

The gene calls are TRBV2 and TRBJ2-5; D assignment may be TRBD1 or TRBD2 (6 bases each). V lost 1 base, J lost 4 bases, and 7 bases lay in between. Germline CDR1 is SNHLY and CDR2 is FYNNEI. There are 13 residues in the CDR3. CDR3 nucleotides: TGTGCCAGCAGTGAAGGGGGGGCAGAGACCCAGTACTTC. This translates into CASSEGGAETQYF.

This clone occurred once. The rearrangement uses TRBV6-5 and TRBJ1-5, with D perhaps matching TRBD1 (6 bases). Germline V gene data show CDR1 as MNHEY and CDR2 as SVGAGI. The CDR3 covers 13 residues. Trimming shortened V by 6 bases and J by 3 bases, and 9 bases separated the two germline ends. The CDR3 loop reads CASRRTDNQPQHF. CDR3 in DNA: TGTGCCAGCAGAAGGACAGACAATCAGCCCCAGCATTTT.